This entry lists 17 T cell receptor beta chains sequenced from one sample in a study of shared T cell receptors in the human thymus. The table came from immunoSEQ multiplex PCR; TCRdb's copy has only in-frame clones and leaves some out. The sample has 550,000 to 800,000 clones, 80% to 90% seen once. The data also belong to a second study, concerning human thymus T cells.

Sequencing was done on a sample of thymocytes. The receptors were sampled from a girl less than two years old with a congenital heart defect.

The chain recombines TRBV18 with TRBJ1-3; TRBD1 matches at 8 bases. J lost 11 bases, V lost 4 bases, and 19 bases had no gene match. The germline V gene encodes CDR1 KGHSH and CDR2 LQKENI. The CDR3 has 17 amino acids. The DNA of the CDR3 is TGTGCCAGCTCACACTGGGACAGGAGTTATTTTGTGGCGCCCATATATTTT. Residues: CASSHWDRSYFVAPIYF.

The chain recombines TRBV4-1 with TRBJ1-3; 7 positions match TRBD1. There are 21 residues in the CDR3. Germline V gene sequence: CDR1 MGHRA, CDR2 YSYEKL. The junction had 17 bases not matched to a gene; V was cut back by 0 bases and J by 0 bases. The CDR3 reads CASSQDLIYMGTALSGNTIYF. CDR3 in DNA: TGCGCCAGCAGCCAAGATTTAATTTATATGGGGACAGCCCTCTCTGGAAACACCATATATTTT.

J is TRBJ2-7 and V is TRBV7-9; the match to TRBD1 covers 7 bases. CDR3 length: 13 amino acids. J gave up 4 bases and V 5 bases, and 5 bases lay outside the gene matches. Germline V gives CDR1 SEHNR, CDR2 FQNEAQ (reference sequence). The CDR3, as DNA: TGTGCCAGCAGCCAGGGACAGCCTTACGAGCAGTACTTC. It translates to CASSQGQPYEQYF.

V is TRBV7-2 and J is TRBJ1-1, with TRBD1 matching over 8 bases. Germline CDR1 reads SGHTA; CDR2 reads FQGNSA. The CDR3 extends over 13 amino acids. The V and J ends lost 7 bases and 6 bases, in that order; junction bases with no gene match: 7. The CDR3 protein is CASTFDRGAEAFF. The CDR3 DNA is TGTGCCAGCACCTTTGACAGGGGCGCTGAAGCTTTCTTT.

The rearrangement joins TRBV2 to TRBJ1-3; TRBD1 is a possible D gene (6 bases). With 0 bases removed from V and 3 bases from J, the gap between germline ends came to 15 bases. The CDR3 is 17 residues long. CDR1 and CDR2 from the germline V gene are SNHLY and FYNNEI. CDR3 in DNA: TGTGCCAGCAGTGAAGCGCTCCAGGGGCAAGGTGGAAACACCATATATTTT. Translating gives CASSEALQGQGGNTIYF.

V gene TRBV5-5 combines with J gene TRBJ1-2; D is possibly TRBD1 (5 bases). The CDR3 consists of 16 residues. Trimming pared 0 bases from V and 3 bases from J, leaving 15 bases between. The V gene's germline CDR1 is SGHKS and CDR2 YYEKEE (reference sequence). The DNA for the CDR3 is TGTGCCAGCAGCTTGGGCCAGCCTAAGGGGTACTATGGCTACACCTTC. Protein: CASSLGQPKGYYGYTF. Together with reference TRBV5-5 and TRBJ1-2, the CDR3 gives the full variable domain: DAGVTQSPTHLIKTRGQQVTLRCSPISGHKSVSWYQQVLGQGPQFIFQYYEKEERGRGNFPDRFSARQFPNYSSELNVNALLLGDSALYLCASSLGQPKGYYGYTFGSGTRLTVV.

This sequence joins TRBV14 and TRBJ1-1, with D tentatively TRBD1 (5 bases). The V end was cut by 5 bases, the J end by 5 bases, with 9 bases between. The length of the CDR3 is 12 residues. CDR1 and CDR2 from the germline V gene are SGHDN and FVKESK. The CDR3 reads CASSSRGTEAFF. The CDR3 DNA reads TGTGCCAGCAGCTCGCGGGGGACTGAAGCTTTCTTT.

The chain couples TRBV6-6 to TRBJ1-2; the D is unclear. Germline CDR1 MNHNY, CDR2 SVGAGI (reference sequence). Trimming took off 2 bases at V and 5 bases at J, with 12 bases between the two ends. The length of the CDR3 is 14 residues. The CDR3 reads CASSYGGIEYGYTF. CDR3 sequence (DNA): TGTGCCAGCAGTTACGGAGGAATTGAGTATGGCTACACCTTC.

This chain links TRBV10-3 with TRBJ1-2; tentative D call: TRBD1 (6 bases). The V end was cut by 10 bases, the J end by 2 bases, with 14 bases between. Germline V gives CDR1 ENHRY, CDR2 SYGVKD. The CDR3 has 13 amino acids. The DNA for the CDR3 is TGTGCCACTAGACAGGCTCCAAACTATGGCTACACCTTC. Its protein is CATRQAPNYGYTF.

CDR3 nucleotides: TGCGCCAGCAGCCAAGTCAGGGATTATGGCTACACCTTC. Its translation is CASSQVRDYGYTF. The rearrangement uses TRBV4-1 and TRBJ1-2; possible D gene TRBD1, 5 bases. Trimming pared 1 base from V and 5 bases from J, leaving 8 bases between. Germline V gene sequence: CDR1 MGHRA, CDR2 YSYEKL. CDR3 length: 13 amino acids.

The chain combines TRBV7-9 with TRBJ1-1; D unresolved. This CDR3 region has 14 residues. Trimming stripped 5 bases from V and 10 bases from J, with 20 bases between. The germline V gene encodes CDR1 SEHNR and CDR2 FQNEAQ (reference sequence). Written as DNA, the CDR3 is TGTGCCAGCAGCGCCATCGGGGTTATCGGTCCAGCTTTCTTT. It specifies CASSAIGVIGPAFF.

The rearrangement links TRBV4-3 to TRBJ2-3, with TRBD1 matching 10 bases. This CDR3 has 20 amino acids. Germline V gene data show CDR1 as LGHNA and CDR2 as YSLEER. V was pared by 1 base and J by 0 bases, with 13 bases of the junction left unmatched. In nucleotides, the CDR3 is TGCGCCAGCAGCCAAGGCTTGACCCGGGACAGGGGAAAGAGCACAGATACGCAGTATTTT. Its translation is CASSQGLTRDRGKSTDTQYF.

The DNA for the CDR3 is TGTGCCAGCAGTTTGCGCCTCTCGGGACAGGGGGTTTCTTTGGGTTCCAATGAGCAGTTCTTC. Its protein product is CASSLRLSGQGVSLGSNEQFF. V and J are TRBV28 and TRBJ2-1, with 11 positions matching TRBD1. The V segment lost 3 bases and the J segment 6 bases; nucleotides outside the gene matches: 22. The germline V gene has CDR1 MDHEN and CDR2 SYDVKM. The length of the CDR3 is 21 residues.

The CDR3 DNA reads as TGCGCCAGCAGCCAGGAACTAGCGGGGGACCACAATGAGCAGTTCTTC. Encoded protein: CASSQELAGDHNEQFF. This chain joins TRBV4-1 and TRBJ2-1, with 11 bases that match TRBD2. J gave up 5 bases and V 3 bases, and 6 bases lay outside the gene matches. The CDR3 totals 16 residues. Germline V gene sequence: CDR1 MGHRA, CDR2 YSYEKL.

DNA for the CDR3: TGTGCCAGCAGCAACCCCGGGACAGGGGGAAATGAGCAGTTCTTC. Its translation is CASSNPGTGGNEQFF. The chain couples TRBV7-9 to TRBJ2-1, with 11 bases fitting TRBD1. There are 15 residues in the CDR3. J gave up 7 bases and V 5 bases, and 7 bases lay outside the gene matches. CDR1 SEHNR and CDR2 FQNEAQ come from the germline V gene (reference sequence).

The CDR3 reads CASSELNDRGLEKLFF. CDR3 nucleotides: TGTGCCAGCAGTGAATTGAACGACAGGGGGCTCGAAAAACTGTTTTTT. The V gene is TRBV25-1, the J gene TRBJ1-4; 10 bases fit TRBD1. The junction had 7 bases not matched to a gene; V was cut back by 1 base and J by 8 bases. The germline CDR1 and CDR2 sequences are MGHDK and SYGVNS. The CDR3 loop spans 16 amino acids.

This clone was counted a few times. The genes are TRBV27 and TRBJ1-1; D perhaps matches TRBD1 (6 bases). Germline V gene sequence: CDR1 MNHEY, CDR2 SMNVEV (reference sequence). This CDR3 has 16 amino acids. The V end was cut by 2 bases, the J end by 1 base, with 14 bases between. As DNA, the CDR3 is TGTGCCAGCAGTTTAGGGGGCAGATCTGGGAACACTGAAGCTTTCTTT. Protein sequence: CASSLGGRSGNTEAFF.